The next 13 T cell receptor beta chains were all read from a single sample in a study of siplizumab effects on memory and regulatory T cells. The table came from immunoSEQ multiplex PCR; TCRdb's copy has only in-frame clones and leaves some out. This table holds 80,000 to 130,000 clones, 90% to 95% found once. Sequenced input: Tregs sorted from blood. These receptors were collected from a human donor in good health.

The chain couples TRBV4-1 to TRBJ2-1; 12 nucleotides agree with TRBD2. CDR1 MGHRA and CDR2 YSYEKL come from the germline V gene. This CDR3 spans 17 amino acids. After removal of 0 bases from V and 3 bases from J, the junction contained 3 bases not matched to a gene. In DNA form, the CDR3 reads TGCGCCAGCAGCCAAGACCCTAGCGGGGGGGGCTACAATGAGCAGTTCTTC. This codes for CASSQDPSGGGYNEQFF.

A single count supports this clone. The chain combines TRBV19 with TRBJ2-3; possible D gene TRBD2, 5 bases. This CDR3 has 16 amino acids. Trimming took off 1 base at V and 0 bases at J, with 11 bases between the two ends. CDR1 and CDR2 from the germline V gene are LNHDA and SQIVND (reference sequence). DNA of the CDR3: TGTGCCAGTAGTATAGGGAGCGGATTCAGCACAGATACGCAGTATTTT. Translated, it gives CASSIGSGFSTDTQYF.

DNA of the CDR3: TGCAGCGCGGATTTGGGAACTTACGAGCAGTACTTC. Translating it yields CSADLGTYEQYF. The J gene is TRBJ2-7, the V gene TRBV29-1, with D uncertain. The ends were cut back, 7 bases at V and 4 bases at J, with 14 bases in the middle. The CDR3 covers 12 residues. From germline, CDR1 is SQVTM and CDR2 ANQGSEA.

The chain links TRBV4-1 to TRBJ2-5; 8 nucleotides agree with TRBD2. CDR1 and CDR2 (germline): MGHRA, YSYEKL. This CDR3 is built from 14 residues. With V trimmed by 11 bases and J by 3 bases, 11 bases remained unmatched. This CDR3 is CASLDPGGEETQYF. CDR3 DNA sequence: TGCGCCTCCCTTGACCCGGGGGGGGAAGAGACCCAGTACTTC.

The rearrangement joins TRBV7-8 to TRBJ2-1; the match to TRBD2 covers 8 bases. The CDR3 is made up of 17 amino acids. The junction had 14 bases not matched to a gene; V was cut back by 5 bases and J by 5 bases. Per germline, CDR1 SGHVS and CDR2 FQNEAQ. The CDR3 protein is CASSPLRTSLSHNEQFF. Here the CDR3 DNA reads TGTGCCAGCAGCCCACTTAGGACTAGCCTCAGCCACAATGAGCAGTTCTTC.

The J gene is TRBJ2-1, the V gene TRBV4-1, with 7 bases fitting TRBD2. The V gene's germline CDR1 is MGHRA and CDR2 YSYEKL. V gave up 0 bases and J gave up 7 bases; unmatched junction bases: 0. The CDR3 is 13 residues long. CDR3 in DNA: TGCGCCAGCAGCCAAGAGGGAGGGAATGAGCAGTTCTTC. This translates into CASSQEGGNEQFF.

This sequence joins TRBV27 and TRBJ1-1; D gene ambiguous. The CDR3 covers 15 residues. The ends were cut back, 6 bases at V and 7 bases at J, with 21 bases in the middle. Germline V gene lookup returns CDR1 MNHEY and CDR2 SMNVEV (reference sequence). As DNA, the CDR3 is TGTGCCAGCAGAGACCGGGAGACCTCACGGGTTGAAGCTTTCTTT. This encodes CASRDRETSRVEAFF.

The chain couples TRBV14 to TRBJ1-1, with TRBD1 identical over 7 bases. The germline V gene has CDR1 SGHDN and CDR2 FVKESK. The V gene end was trimmed by 0 bases and the J gene end by 4 bases; junction bases not matched to a gene: 14. The CDR3 totals 18 residues. CDR3 bases: TGTGCCAGCAGCCAAGATCGCCCCGGGACAGCGGGAGTCACTGAAGCTTTCTTT. This gives the protein CASSQDRPGTAGVTEAFF.

The table lists this clone with a count of one. The chain uses TRBV18 and TRBJ2-5; D unresolved. CDR3 length: 12 amino acids. The germline V and J ends were trimmed by 3 bases and 3 bases, with 5 bases remaining between them. Germline V gene sequence: CDR1 KGHSH, CDR2 LQKENI. The CDR3: CASSPGKETQYF. CDR3 nucleotides: TGTGCCAGCTCACCCGGAAAAGAGACCCAGTACTTC.

This sequence joins TRBV2 and TRBJ1-5; D unclear. Germline V gives CDR1 SNHLY, CDR2 FYNNEI. Trimming pared 4 bases from V and 7 bases from J, leaving 8 bases between. This CDR3 is 12 amino acids long. This chain's CDR3 is CASSGNGQPQHF. In DNA, the CDR3 is TGTGCCAGCAGTGGAAACGGACAGCCCCAGCATTTT. The variable domain in full, with the rest retrieved from reference TRBV2 and TRBJ1-5, is EPEVTQTPSHQVTQMGQEVILRCVPISNHLYFYWYRQILGQKVEFLVSFYNNEISEKSEIFDDQFSVERPDGSNFTLKIRSTKLEDSAMYFCASSGNGQPQHFGDGTRLSIL.

This chain joins TRBV4-1 and TRBJ2-4; D might be TRBD1 (5 bases). The CDR3 sequence is 17 residues long. V was shortened by 5 bases and J by 1 base, with 18 bases between the two germline ends. Germline V gives CDR1 MGHRA, CDR2 YSYEKL. The CDR3 reads CASSTRQQGSAKNIQYF. In nucleotides, the CDR3 is TGCGCCAGCAGCACCCGCCAGCAGGGATCGGCCAAAAACATTCAGTACTTC.

The J gene is TRBJ2-2, the V gene TRBV28; weak D call: TRBD1 (6 bases). V shed 6 bases and J shed 1 base, with 12 bases lying between them. The germline CDR1 and CDR2 sequences are MDHEN and SYDVKM. The CDR3 has 15 amino acids. For the CDR3, the DNA is TGTGCCAGCAGACTAGGACAGAAGAACACCGGGGAGCTGTTTTTT. Its translation: CASRLGQKNTGELFF.

This rearrangement joins TRBV28 to TRBJ1-2; the match to TRBD1 covers 8 bases. Per germline, CDR1 MDHEN and CDR2 SYDVKM. The V and J ends lost 9 bases and 3 bases, in that order; junction bases with no gene match: 12. This CDR3 region has 15 residues. CDR3 DNA: TGTGCCAGTATAGAACAGGGGGGCCGGTACTATGGCTACACCTTC. It translates to CASIEQGGRYYGYTF.